Each of the 21 T cell receptor beta chains below was sequenced from the same sample in a study of identical twins. TCRdb used MiXCR to reprocess the 5' RACE reads, holding one entry per CDR3 protein. The data show under 900,000 distinct CDR3 sequences, with approximately 13% seen just once and about 1.6% held by the top ten. This same sample was also part of a study on yellow fever vaccine responses in identical twins.

The material sequenced was PBMCs. The source of these receptors is a young woman in good health.

The chain carries TRBV7-9 and TRBJ1-2; the D gene is possibly TRBD1 (5 bases). The CDR3 sequence is 15 residues long. The V end lost 2 bases, the J end lost 2 bases, and 12 bases lay between the germline ends. Germline values: CDR1 SEHNR, CDR2 FQNEAQ (reference sequence). The CDR3 DNA reads TGTGCCAGCAGCTTATGGGACCGGGAGAACTATGGCTACACCTTC. It yields the protein CASSLWDRENYGYTF.

This chain uses TRBV5-1 with TRBJ2-2; D is perhaps TRBD1 or TRBD2 (5 bases each). CDR3 size: 14 residues. The germline CDR1 and CDR2 sequences are SGHRS and YFSETQ. The V and J ends lost 5 bases and 0 bases respectively, with 8 bases between them. The CDR3: CASRRDPNTGELFF. The DNA of the CDR3 is TGCGCCAGCAGACGGGACCCGAACACCGGGGAGCTGTTTTTT.

This clonotype was seen only a few times. V usage is TRBV7-9 and J usage is TRBJ2-3; 7 bases align to TRBD2. Per the germline V gene, CDR1 is SEHNR and CDR2 is FQNEAQ (reference sequence). This CDR3 has 14 residues. V shed 9 bases and J 2 bases; nucleotides not matched to a gene: 8. The DNA of the CDR3 is TGTGCCAGTAAAAGGCGGGAGATCACAGATACGCAGTATTTT. This sequence encodes CASKRREITDTQYF.

The chain recombines TRBV11-2 with TRBJ2-2; TRBD1 might be the D (6 bases). Germline V gene sequence: CDR1 SGHAT, CDR2 FQNNGV. V dropped 6 bases and J dropped 3 bases, with 14 bases sitting between them. The CDR3 sequence is 15 residues long. The CDR3 spells CASSPRTVDTGELFF. The DNA for the CDR3 is TGTGCCAGCAGTCCAAGGACAGTCGACACCGGGGAGCTGTTTTTT.

This clonotype was recorded a few times. This chain joins TRBV7-9 and TRBJ2-1, with D unclear. CDR3 length equals 13 residues. CDR1 and CDR2 from the germline V gene are SEHNR and FQNEAQ (reference sequence). Trimming pared 3 bases from V and 9 bases from J, leaving 12 bases between. The CDR3 bases are TGTGCCAGCAGCTTTTTCCCGGTCGTTGAGCAGTTCTTC. The encoded protein is CASSFFPVVEQFF.

This chain uses TRBV28 with TRBJ2-2; 8 bases agree with TRBD2. The V gene end was trimmed by 7 bases and the J gene end by 6 bases; junction bases not matched to a gene: 7. In germline, CDR1 is MDHEN, CDR2 SYDVKM. The CDR3 runs to 14 residues. This CDR3 is CASTKGAGAGELFF. DNA for the CDR3: TGTGCCAGCACCAAAGGAGCGGGAGCCGGGGAGCTGTTTTTT.

This chain connects TRBV5-1 to TRBJ1-5, with a tentative D call TRBD1 (5 bases). Trimming removed 1 base at V and 1 base at J, with 9 bases between. The CDR3 is made up of 15 amino acids. Germline values: CDR1 SGHRS, CDR2 YFSETQ. CDR3 nucleotides: TGCGCCAGCAGCTTGTGGGGGGAGAGCAATCAGCCCCAGCATTTT. Amino acids: CASSLWGESNQPQHF.

This clonotype occurred a few times. This chain joins TRBV7-3 and TRBJ2-3, with D hard to call. The CDR3 loop spans 12 amino acids. CDR1 SGHTA and CDR2 FQGTGA come from the germline V gene. V lost 8 bases and J lost 4, with 10 bases in between. The CDR3 bases are TGTGCCAGCGGGAACAGTCCAGATACGCAGTATTTT. Protein product: CASGNSPDTQYF. Full variable domain (remainder filled in from reference TRBV7-3 and TRBJ2-3): GAGVSQTPSNKVTEKGKYVELRCDPISGHTALYWYRQSLGQGPEFLIYFQGTGAADDSGLPNDRFFAVRPEGSVSTLKIQRTERGDSAVYLCASGNSPDTQYFGPGTRLTVL.

The J gene is TRBJ2-6, the V gene TRBV29-1, with unresolved D. The CDR3 sequence is 15 residues long. Germline values: CDR1 SQVTM, CDR2 ANQGSEA. Trimming stripped 1 base from V and 4 bases from J, with 11 bases between. The CDR3 DNA follows: TGCAGCGTTGAAGTGGACGGAAAGGGGGCCAACGTCCTGACTTTC. This translates into CSVEVDGKGANVLTF.

This clonotype was counted a few times. J is TRBJ2-7 and V is TRBV20-1, with D possibly TRBD1 on 7 matching bases. The length of the CDR3 is 15 residues. Germline assignment: CDR1 DFQATT and CDR2 SNEGSKA (reference sequence). The CDR3 region has the DNA TGCAGCGGCCTCCTTCCAGGGGGGACTGGCCGCGAGCAGTACGTC. It encodes CSGLLPGGTGREQYV.

This clonotype has only a few counts. This chain links TRBV12-3 or TRBV12-4 with TRBJ2-7; D gene unclear. V dropped 5 bases and J dropped 2 bases, with 10 bases sitting between them. The CDR3 spans 13 residues. The CDR3 is CASSVQSPYEQYF. As DNA, the CDR3 is TGTGCCAGCAGTGTACAGAGCCCCTACGAGCAGTACTTC.

This clonotype was detected only a few times. The J gene is TRBJ2-3, the V gene TRBV24-1, with a possible D match to TRBD1 (5 bases). The germline V gene encodes CDR1 KGHDR and CDR2 SFDVKD. The V end lost 3 bases, the J end lost 2 bases, and 17 bases lay between the germline ends. The CDR3 consists of 17 residues. This CDR3 is CATSDQGVTEHTDTQYF. In nucleotides, the CDR3 is TGTGCCACCAGTGATCAAGGGGTAACGGAGCACACAGATACGCAGTATTTT.

The V and J genes are TRBV19 and TRBJ2-2; 11 positions match TRBD2. V trimming: 3 bases; J trimming: 3 bases; junction bases outside the gene matches: 18. The CDR3 loop spans 21 amino acids. Per the germline V gene, CDR1 is LNHDA and CDR2 is SQIVND (reference sequence). The CDR3 loop reads CASSMFPKLAGAQKDTGELFF. CDR3 coding DNA: TGTGCCAGTAGTATGTTCCCCAAACTAGCGGGGGCGCAAAAAGACACCGGGGAGCTGTTTTTT.

The CDR3 DNA reads as TGTGCCATTGGAGAGGGAAACAGAAATAACTATGGCTACACCTTC. It specifies CAIGEGNRNNYGYTF. V and J are TRBV10-3 and TRBJ1-2, with D hard to call. Deletions cut 9 bases from V and 1 base from J, with 18 bases between. Germline V lookup: CDR1 ENHRY, CDR2 SYGVKD. The CDR3 contains 15 residues.

The rearrangement joins TRBV28 to TRBJ2-7; D might be TRBD1 (6 bases). CDR1 is MDHEN, CDR2 SYDVKM, per germline. The CDR3 totals 12 residues. The V end was cut by 6 bases, the J end by 4 bases, with 10 bases between. This CDR3 is CASRQTGYEQYF. The CDR3 DNA reads TGTGCCAGCAGGCAAACAGGGTACGAGCAGTACTTC.

The J gene is TRBJ2-1, the V gene TRBV12-3 or TRBV12-4; 10 bases match TRBD2. J was trimmed by 6 bases and V by 3 bases; bases with no gene match: 2. CDR3 length: 14 amino acids. The CDR3 DNA sequence: TGTGCCAGCAGTTTTCCTAGCGGGAGCAATGAGCAGTTCTTC. Amino acid sequence: CASSFPSGSNEQFF.

This chain links TRBV28 with TRBJ2-1, with D uncertain. This CDR3 region has 15 residues. The germline gives CDR1 MDHEN, CDR2 SYDVKM. V was shortened by 3 bases and J by 0 bases, with 9 bases between the two germline ends. CDR3 in DNA: TGTGCCAGCAGTTTGTGGGTAGGCTCCTACAATGAGCAGTTCTTC. Translation: CASSLWVGSYNEQFF.

This clonotype was found a few times. The rearrangement uses TRBV28 and TRBJ2-1; 14 bases match TRBD2. CDR1 and CDR2 from the germline V gene are MDHEN and SYDVKM. The CDR3 has 15 amino acids. Trimming cost V 6 bases and J 13 bases; bases outside gene matches: 11. The CDR3 protein is CASRPLGTSGSLQFF. The CDR3, as DNA: TGTGCCAGCAGGCCTCTCGGGACTAGCGGGAGTTTACAGTTCTTC. Looking up the rest from reference TRBV28 and TRBJ2-1 gives the full variable domain: DVKVTQSSRYLVKRTGEKVFLECVQDMDHENMFWYRQDPGLGLRLIYFSYDVKMKEKGDIPEGYSVSREKKERFSLILESASTNQTSMYLCASRPLGTSGSLQFFGPGTRLTVL.

This sequence joins TRBV12-3 or TRBV12-4 and TRBJ2-7; 9 bases agree with TRBD2. The CDR3 has 14 residues. Unmatched junction bases numbered 9, after V lost 6 bases and J lost 6 bases. In nucleotides, the CDR3 is TGTGCCAGCAGGGGGATAGCGGGAGACGGCGAGCAGTACTTC. Translation gives CASRGIAGDGEQYF.

The V call is TRBV12-3 or TRBV12-4, the J call TRBJ2-4; D remains ambiguous. The CDR3 has 13 amino acids. The V end was cut by 5 bases, the J end by 8 bases, with 13 bases between. The CDR3 DNA follows: TGTGCCAGCAGTGCTGGTTCGTCTGACATTCAGTACTTC. Amino acid sequence: CASSAGSSDIQYF.

This rearrangement joins TRBV20-1 to TRBJ2-7; no clear D gene. The CDR3 totals 12 residues. Trimming took 3 bases from V and 7 from J, leaving 13 bases between them. Germline V gene lookup returns CDR1 DFQATT and CDR2 SNEGSKA (reference sequence). The CDR3 loop is CSASKAWMEQYF. CDR3 nucleotides: TGCAGTGCTAGTAAGGCCTGGATGGAGCAGTACTTC.